The sequence of this T cell receptor beta chain was determined in a study of blood T cell repertoires in COVID-19. Study in general: Italy, Spain and the United States were the sources of the convalescent and acute COVID-19 samples. T cells, B-cell-depleted T cells, or PBMCs provided the cDNA or gDNA that served as material.

This CDR3 has 16 residues. The trim removed 0 bases at V and 4 bases at J, leaving 7 bases unmatched. Germline V CDR1 and CDR2: SGHNT, YYREEE (reference sequence). Some clones are missing from TCRdb's copy, which holds only in-frame ones; the method was immunoSEQ multiplex PCR. The data contain around 50,000 clones, roughly four fifths of them singletons. This receptor was taken from a woman of 80 years or more with acute or convalescent COVID-19. What was sequenced was peripheral blood. The chain joins TRBV5-4 to TRBJ2-5; 9 bases line up with TRBD2. The CDR3 region is CASSLGAGGRRETQYF. CDR3 nucleotide sequence: TGTGCCAGCAGCTTGGGGGCGGGAGGGCGACGAGAGACCCAGTACTTC.